The sequence of this T cell receptor (beta chain) was determined in a study of T-cell reconstitution after alpha-beta-depleted transplantation in children. This sample's TCRbeta library carried unique molecular identifier barcodes. In TCRdb, the PCR reads were re-called with MiXCR into one record per CDR3 protein. Of about 460,000 distinct CDR3 sequences in the sample, about an eighth were seen once. Germline CDR1 reads MNHEY; CDR2 reads SMNVEV (reference sequence). V shed 0 bases and J shed 4 bases, with 10 bases lying between them. This CDR3 comprises 14 residues. The sequencing here drew on PBMCs, mostly from graft donor cells, taken 180 days after TCRalphabeta/CD19-depleted stem cell transplant. V gene TRBV27 combines with J gene TRBJ2-7; possibly TRBD1 for D (6 bases). The sequence was collected from a female patient aged 2-9 years who had a stem cell transplant for aplastic anemia, so the T cells may come from the graft donor. The CDR3 reads CASSLSATGYEQYF. The CDR3 DNA reads as TGTGCCAGCAGTTTATCGGCGACAGGATACGAGCAGTACTTC.